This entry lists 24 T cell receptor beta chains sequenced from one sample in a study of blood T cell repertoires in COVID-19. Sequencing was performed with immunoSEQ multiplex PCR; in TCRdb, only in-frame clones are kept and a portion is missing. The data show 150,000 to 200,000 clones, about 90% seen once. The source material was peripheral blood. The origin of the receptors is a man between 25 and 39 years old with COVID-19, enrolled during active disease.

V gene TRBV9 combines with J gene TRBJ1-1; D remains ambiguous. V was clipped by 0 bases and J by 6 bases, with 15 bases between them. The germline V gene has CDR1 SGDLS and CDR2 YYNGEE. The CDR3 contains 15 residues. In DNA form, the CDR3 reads TGTGCCAGCAGCGTAGGGACTAGTGTGGCCTCTGAAGCTTTCTTT. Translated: CASSVGTSVASEAFF.

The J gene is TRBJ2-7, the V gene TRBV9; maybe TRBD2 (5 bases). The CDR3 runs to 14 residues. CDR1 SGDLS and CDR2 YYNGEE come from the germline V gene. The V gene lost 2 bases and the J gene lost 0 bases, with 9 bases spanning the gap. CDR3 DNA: TGTGCCAGCAGCGTTATAGCGAGCTCCTACGAGCAGTACTTC. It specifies CASSVIASSYEQYF.

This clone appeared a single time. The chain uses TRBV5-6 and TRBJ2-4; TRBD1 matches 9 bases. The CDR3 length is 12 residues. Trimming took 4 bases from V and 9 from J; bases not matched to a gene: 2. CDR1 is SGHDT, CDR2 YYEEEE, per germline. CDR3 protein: CASSKDRGIQYF. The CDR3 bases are TGTGCCAGCAGCAAGGACAGGGGCATTCAGTACTTC.

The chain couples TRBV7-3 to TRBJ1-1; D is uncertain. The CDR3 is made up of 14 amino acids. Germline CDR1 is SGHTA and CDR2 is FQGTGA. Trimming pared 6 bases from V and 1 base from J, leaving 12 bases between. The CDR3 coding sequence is TGTGCCAGCAGTTCCGCTCCAGGGAACACTGAAGCTTTCTTT. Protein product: CASSSAPGNTEAFF.

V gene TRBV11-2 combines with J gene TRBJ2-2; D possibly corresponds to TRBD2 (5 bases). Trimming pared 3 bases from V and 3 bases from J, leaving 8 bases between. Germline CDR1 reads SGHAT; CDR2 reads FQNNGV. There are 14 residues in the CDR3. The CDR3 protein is CASSFTGYTGELFF. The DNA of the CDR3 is TGTGCCAGCAGCTTCACGGGGTACACCGGGGAGCTGTTTTTT. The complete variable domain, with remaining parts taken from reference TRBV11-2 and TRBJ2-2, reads EAGVAQSPRYKIIEKRQSVAFWCNPISGHATLYWYQQILGQGPKLLIQFQNNGVVDDSQLPKDRFSAERLKGVDSTLKIQPAKLEDSAVYLCASSFTGYTGELFFGEGSRLTVL.

The CDR3 DNA is TGTGCCAGCAGCCCGACAGGGGAGGACTATGGCTACACCTTC. Translation gives CASSPTGEDYGYTF. This chain links TRBV5-5 with TRBJ1-2, with 8 bases matching TRBD1. J gave up 3 bases and V 4 bases, and 5 bases lay outside the gene matches. Looked up from germline, CDR1 is SGHKS and CDR2 is YYEKEE (reference sequence). CDR3 length equals 14 residues.

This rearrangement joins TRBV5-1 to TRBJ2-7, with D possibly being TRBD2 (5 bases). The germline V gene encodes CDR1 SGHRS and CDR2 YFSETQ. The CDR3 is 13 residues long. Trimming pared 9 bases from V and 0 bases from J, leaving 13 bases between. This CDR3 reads CATGLTPSYEQYF. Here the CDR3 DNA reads TGCGCCACCGGACTGACACCCTCCTACGAGCAGTACTTC.

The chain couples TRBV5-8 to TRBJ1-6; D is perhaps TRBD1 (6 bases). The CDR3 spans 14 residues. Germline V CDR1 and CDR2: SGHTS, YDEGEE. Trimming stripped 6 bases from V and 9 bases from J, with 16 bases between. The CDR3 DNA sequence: TGTGCCAGCAACTTCGACCTAGGGGGTTCACCCCTCCACTTT. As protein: CASNFDLGGSPLHF.

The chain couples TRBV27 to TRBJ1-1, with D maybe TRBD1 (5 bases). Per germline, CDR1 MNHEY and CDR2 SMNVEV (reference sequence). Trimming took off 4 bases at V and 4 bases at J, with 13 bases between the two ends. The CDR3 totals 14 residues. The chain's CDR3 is CASSSIGQGTEAFF. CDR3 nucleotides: TGTGCCAGCAGTTCGATAGGGCAGGGCACTGAAGCTTTCTTT.

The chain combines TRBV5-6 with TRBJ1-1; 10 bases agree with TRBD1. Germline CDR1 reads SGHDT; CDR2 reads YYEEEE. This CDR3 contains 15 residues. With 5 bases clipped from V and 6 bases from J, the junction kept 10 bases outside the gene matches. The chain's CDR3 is CASRRQGADRSEAFF. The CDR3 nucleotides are TGTGCCAGCAGAAGACAGGGGGCGGATCGCTCTGAAGCTTTCTTT.

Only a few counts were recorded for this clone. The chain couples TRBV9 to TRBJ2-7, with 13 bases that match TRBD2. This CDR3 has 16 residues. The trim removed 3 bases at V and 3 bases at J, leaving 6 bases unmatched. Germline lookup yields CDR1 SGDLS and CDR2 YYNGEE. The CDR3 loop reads CASSGGGTSGNYEQYF. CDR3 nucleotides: TGTGCCAGCAGCGGAGGAGGGACTAGCGGGAACTACGAGCAGTACTTC.

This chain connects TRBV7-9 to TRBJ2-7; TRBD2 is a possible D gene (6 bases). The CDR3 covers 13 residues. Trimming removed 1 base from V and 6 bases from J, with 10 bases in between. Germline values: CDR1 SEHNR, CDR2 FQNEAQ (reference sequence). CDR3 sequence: CASSLGGGREQYF. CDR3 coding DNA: TGTGCCAGCAGCTTAGGAGGAGGGCGCGAGCAGTACTTC.

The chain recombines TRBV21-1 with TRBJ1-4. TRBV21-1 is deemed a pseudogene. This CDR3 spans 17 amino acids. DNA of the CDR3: TGTGCCAGCTCCCCAGGTGGAGGGATTGATTCTAATGAAAAACTGTTTTTT. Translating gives CASSPGGGIDSNEKLFF.

For the CDR3, the DNA is TGTGCCAGCAGCTTGGCCGGGGGTAACTATGGCTACACCTTC. This translates into CASSLAGGNYGYTF. V is TRBV11-2 and J is TRBJ1-2, with D perhaps matching TRBD1 (5 bases). This CDR3 is built from 14 residues. Trimming took 3 bases from V and 1 from J, leaving 9 bases between them. The germline gives CDR1 SGHAT, CDR2 FQNNGV.

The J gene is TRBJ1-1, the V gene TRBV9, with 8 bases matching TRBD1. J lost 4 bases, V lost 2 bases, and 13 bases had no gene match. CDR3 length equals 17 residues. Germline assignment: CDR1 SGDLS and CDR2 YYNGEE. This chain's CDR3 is CASSVLGQGQGGTEAFF. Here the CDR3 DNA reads TGTGCCAGCAGCGTCCTCGGACAGGGCCAAGGGGGCACTGAAGCTTTCTTT.

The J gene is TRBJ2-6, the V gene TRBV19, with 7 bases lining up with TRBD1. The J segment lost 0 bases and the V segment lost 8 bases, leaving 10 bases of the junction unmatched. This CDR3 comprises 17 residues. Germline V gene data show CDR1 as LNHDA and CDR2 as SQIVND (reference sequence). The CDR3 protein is CASRHRGGVSGANVLTF. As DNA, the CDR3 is TGTGCCAGTCGACACAGGGGTGGGGTCTCTGGGGCCAACGTCCTGACTTTC.

CDR3 nucleotides: TGTGCCAGCAGTTTGACAGGGGTCGAGGCTTTCTTT. Protein sequence: CASSLTGVEAFF. The V call is TRBV12-3 or TRBV12-4, the J call TRBJ1-1, with 8 bases fitting TRBD1. The length of the CDR3 is 12 residues. V gave up 3 bases and J gave up 11 bases; unmatched junction bases: 5.

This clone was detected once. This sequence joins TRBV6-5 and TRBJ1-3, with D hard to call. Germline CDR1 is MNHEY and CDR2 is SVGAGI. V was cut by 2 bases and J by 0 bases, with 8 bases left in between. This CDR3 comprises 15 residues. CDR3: CASSYGLPSGNTIYF. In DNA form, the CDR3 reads TGTGCCAGCAGTTACGGACTGCCCTCTGGAAACACCATATATTTT.

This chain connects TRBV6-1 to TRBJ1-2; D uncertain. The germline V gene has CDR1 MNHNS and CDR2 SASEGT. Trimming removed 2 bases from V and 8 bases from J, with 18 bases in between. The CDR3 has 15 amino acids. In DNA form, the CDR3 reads TGTGCCAGCAGTGAACCCAACCCTCACCAAGAGGGCTACACCTTC. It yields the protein CASSEPNPHQEGYTF.

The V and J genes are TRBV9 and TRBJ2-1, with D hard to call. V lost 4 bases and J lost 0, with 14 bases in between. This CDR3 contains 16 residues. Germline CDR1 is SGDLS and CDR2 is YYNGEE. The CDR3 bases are TGTGCCAGCAGCCCCGAGGTCCTATACTCCTACAATGAGCAGTTCTTC. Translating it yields CASSPEVLYSYNEQFF. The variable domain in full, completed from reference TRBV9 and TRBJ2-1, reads DSGVTQTPKHLITATGQRVTLRCSPRSGDLSVYWYQQSLDQGLQFLIQYYNGEERAKGNILERFSAQQFPDLHSELNLSSLELGDSALYFCASSPEVLYSYNEQFFGPGTRLTVL.

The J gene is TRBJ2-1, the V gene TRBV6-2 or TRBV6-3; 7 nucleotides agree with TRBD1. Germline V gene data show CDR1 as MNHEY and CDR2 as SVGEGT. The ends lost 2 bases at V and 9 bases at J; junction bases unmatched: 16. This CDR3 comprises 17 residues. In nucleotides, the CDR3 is TGTGCCAGCAGTTACGAGGGAGAGGGGGCGGTTTCGGGTGAGCAGTTCTTC. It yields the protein CASSYEGEGAVSGEQFF.

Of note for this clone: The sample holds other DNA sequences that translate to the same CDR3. CDR3 loop: CASSLLGTSGSYEQYF. CDR3 coding DNA: TGTGCCAGCAGTTTATTAGGGACTAGCGGATCCTACGAGCAGTACTTC. V gene TRBV28 combines with J gene TRBJ2-7; TRBD2 agrees at 11 bases. Germline values: CDR1 MDHEN, CDR2 SYDVKM. The trim removed 1 base at V and 1 base at J, leaving 3 bases unmatched. The CDR3 is 16 residues long.

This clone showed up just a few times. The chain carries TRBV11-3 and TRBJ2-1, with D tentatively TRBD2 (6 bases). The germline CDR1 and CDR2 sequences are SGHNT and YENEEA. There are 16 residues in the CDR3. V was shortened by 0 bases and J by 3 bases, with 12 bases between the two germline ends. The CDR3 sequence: CASSLEGYGGYNEQFF. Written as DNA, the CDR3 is TGTGCCAGCAGCTTAGAGGGGTACGGGGGCTACAATGAGCAGTTCTTC.

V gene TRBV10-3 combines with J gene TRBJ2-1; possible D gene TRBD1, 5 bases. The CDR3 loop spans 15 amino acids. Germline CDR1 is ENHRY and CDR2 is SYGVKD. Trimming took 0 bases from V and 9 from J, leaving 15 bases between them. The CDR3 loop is CAISESDKRSGEQFF. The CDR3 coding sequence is TGTGCCATCAGTGAGTCGGACAAAAGATCGGGTGAGCAGTTCTTC.